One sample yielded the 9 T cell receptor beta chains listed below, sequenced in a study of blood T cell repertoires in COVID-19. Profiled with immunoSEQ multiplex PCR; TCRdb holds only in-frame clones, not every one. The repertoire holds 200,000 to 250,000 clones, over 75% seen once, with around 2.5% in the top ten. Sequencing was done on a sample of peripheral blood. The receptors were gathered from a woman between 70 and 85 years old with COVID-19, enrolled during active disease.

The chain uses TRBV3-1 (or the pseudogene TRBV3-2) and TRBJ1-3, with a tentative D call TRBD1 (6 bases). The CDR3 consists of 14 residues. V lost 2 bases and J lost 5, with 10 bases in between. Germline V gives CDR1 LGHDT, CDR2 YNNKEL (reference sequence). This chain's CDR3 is CASSQRDIRNTIYF. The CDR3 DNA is TGTGCCAGCAGCCAACGGGACATAAGAAACACCATATATTTT.

CDR3 sequence: CASSRNDRGGYEQYF. For the CDR3, the DNA is TGCGCCAGCAGCCGGAACGACAGGGGCGGGTACGAGCAGTACTTC. J is TRBJ2-7 and V is TRBV4-1, with 8 bases lining up with TRBD1. Germline CDR1 reads MGHRA; CDR2 reads YSYEKL. The CDR3 is 15 residues long. V dropped 4 bases and J dropped 4; count of bases not matched to a gene: 9.

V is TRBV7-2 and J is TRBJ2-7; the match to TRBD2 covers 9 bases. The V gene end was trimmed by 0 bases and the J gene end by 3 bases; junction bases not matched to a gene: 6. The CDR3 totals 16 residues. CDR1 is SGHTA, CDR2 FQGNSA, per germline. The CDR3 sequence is CASSLAPTSGLYEQYF. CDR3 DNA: TGTGCCAGCAGCTTAGCCCCGACTAGCGGTCTCTACGAGCAGTACTTC.

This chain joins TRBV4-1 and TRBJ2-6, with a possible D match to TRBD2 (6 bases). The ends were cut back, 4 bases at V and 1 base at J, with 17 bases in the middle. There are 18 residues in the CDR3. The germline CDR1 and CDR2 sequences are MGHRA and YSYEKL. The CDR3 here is CASSRDSRALSGANVLTF. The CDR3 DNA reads TGCGCCAGCAGCCGGGACTCCCGGGCTCTATCTGGGGCCAACGTCCTGACTTTC.

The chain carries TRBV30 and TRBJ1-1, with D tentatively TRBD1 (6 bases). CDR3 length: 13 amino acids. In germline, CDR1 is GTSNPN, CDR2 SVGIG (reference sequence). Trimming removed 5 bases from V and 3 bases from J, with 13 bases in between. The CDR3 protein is CAWARQAYTEAFF. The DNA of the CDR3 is TGTGCCTGGGCCCGACAGGCCTACACTGAAGCTTTCTTT.

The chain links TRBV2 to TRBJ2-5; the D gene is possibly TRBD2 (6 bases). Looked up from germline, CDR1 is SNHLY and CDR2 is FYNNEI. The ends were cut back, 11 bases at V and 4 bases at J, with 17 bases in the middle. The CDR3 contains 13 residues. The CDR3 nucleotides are TGTGCCGGATCCCGGACTAATGGAGAGACCCAGTACTTC. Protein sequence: CAGSRTNGETQYF.

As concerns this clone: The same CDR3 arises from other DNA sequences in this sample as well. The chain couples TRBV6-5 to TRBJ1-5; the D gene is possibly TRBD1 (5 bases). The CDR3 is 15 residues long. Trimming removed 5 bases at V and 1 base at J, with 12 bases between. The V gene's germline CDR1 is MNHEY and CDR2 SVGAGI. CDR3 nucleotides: TGTGCCAGCAGTCCTCAGGGATTAAGCAATCAGCCCCAGCATTTT. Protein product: CASSPQGLSNQPQHF.

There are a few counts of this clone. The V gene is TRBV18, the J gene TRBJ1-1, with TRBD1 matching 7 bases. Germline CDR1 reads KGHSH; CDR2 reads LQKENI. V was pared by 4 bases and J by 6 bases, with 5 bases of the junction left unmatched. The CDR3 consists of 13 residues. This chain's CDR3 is CASSQLQGSEAFF. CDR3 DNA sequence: TGTGCCAGCTCACAACTACAGGGGTCTGAAGCTTTCTTT. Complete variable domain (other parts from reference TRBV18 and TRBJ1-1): NAGVMQNPRHLVRRRGQEARLRCSPMKGHSHVYWYRQLPEEGLKFMVYLQKENIIDESGMPKERFSAEFPKEGPSILRIQQVVRGDSAAYFCASSQLQGSEAFFGQGTRLTVV.

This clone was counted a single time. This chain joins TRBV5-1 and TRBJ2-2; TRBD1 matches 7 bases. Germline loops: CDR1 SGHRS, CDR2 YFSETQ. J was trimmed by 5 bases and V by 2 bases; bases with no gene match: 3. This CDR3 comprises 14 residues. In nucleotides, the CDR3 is TGCGCCAGCAGCTTCGTACAGGGGACCGGGGAGCTGTTTTTT. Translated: CASSFVQGTGELFF.